Sequencing of this T cell receptor (beta chain) was carried out in a study of shared clonotypes between healthy human individuals. Recent acute infections and vaccinations were absent in the healthy HIV-negative adult donors. All donors were Caucasian adults living in Nashville, Tennessee. Study-wide points: Sampling was confined to blood; repertoires within tissues likely differ.

Sequencing was performed with immunoSEQ multiplex PCR; in TCRdb, only in-frame clones are kept and a portion is missing. There are some 530,000 clones in the sample; almost 80% occur only once, and more than 10% lies in the top ten. At least ten counts were recorded for this clone. Its antigen remains unidentified. This TCR came from a woman in her thirties or forties in good health. Some clones in this sample may be carry-over from other donors' samples. What was sequenced was PBMCs.

The CDR3 is CASSAGRARTGELFF. The CDR3 nucleotides read TGTGCCAGCAGTGCCGGGAGGGCGCGCACCGGGGAGCTGTTTTTT. The rearrangement uses TRBV6-1 and TRBJ2-2; TRBD2 matches 8 bases. CDR3 length: 15 residues. Germline trimming cut 4 bases from V and 4 bases from J; bases unmatched to any gene: 5. Germline CDR1 is MNHNS and CDR2 is SASEGT.